This TCR beta chain stems from a study of blood T cells in healthy people across ages. Germline V gene data show CDR1 as SGHRS and CDR2 as YFSETQ. CDR3 length: 15 amino acids. V gave up 0 bases and J gave up 13 bases, with 22 bases separating them. Concerning this clonotype: Antigen unknown.

The study recruited healthy Caucasian donors from Russia who were aged about 6 to 90. Peripheral blood, roughly 9.3 milliliters per donor, was collected. For the second PCR, which ran for about 7 to 11 cycles, a sample-barcoded 5' primer and a J-beta primer mix were used. Every molecule of cDNA carried a tag from a template-switch adaptor with 12 random nucleotides. TCRdb analysed the 5' RACE reads with MiXCR anew, one entry per CDR3 protein. This sample has 1.4 million or so distinct CDR3 sequences, with less than 45% found just once. Overall study findings and caveats: Total diversity from one million sequenced T cells was likely underestimated.

This sequence originates from a woman between 18 and 30 years old in good health. The chain uses TRBV5-1 and TRBJ2-5; D ambiguous. Source material: blood. CDR3 bases: TGCGCCAGCAGCTTGGAGGTACCTTGGGTGGAGACCTGGTACTTC. Residues: CASSLEVPWVETWYF. The variable domain in full, completed from reference TRBV5-1 and TRBJ2-5, reads KAGVTQTPRYLIKTRGQQVTLSCSPISGHRSVSWYQQTPGQGLQFLFEYFSETQRNKGNFPGRFSGRQFSNSRSEMNVSTLELGDSALYLCASSLEVPWVETWYFGPGTRLLVL.